This T cell receptor (beta chain) was sequenced during a study of resident and recirculating memory T cells in vitiligo. Trimming took 3 bases from V and 8 from J; bases not matched to a gene: 9. CDR1 is LGHNT, CDR2 FRNRAP, per germline. The CDR3 consists of 15 residues. With regard to this clone: Antigen specificity is unknown.

The study, taken as a whole, reports: Sequences differed between biopsy sites and patients, suggesting private specificity.

Sequencing was performed with immunoSEQ multiplex PCR; in TCRdb, only in-frame clones are kept and a portion is missing. The sample lists 40,000 to 50,000 clones; about nine tenths were seen once. The sequence was collected from a male donor with vitiligo. The sequencing sample was made of blood. The chain links TRBV12-5 to TRBJ2-3; 9 nucleotides agree with TRBD2. CDR3 in amino acids: CASGLIAGEASTQYF. CDR3 bases: TGTGCTAGTGGTTTAATAGCGGGGGAGGCGAGTACGCAGTATTTT.